This T cell receptor (beta chain) was sequenced in a study of blood T cell repertoires in COVID-19. At the level of the study: Samples of COVID-19 (acute and convalescent) were obtained from the United States, Italy and Spain. PBMCs, B-cell-depleted T cells, or T cells provided the cDNA or gDNA that made up the material.

In the original workflow: Cell counts per sample came from amplifying reference gene primers. Sequencing was performed with immunoSEQ multiplex PCR; in TCRdb, only in-frame clones are kept and a portion is missing. Clonal size and the V and J genes are those of that table, whereas D and trimming came from the DNA. The repertoire holds some 130,000 clones, with around 73% as singletons. There are 19 residues in the CDR3. Germline values: CDR1 MGHRA, CDR2 YSYEKL. J lost 0 bases, V lost 3 bases, and 12 bases had no gene match. The chain is built from TRBV4-1 and TRBJ2-1; 9 nucleotides align to TRBD2. The sequenced material came from peripheral blood. The TCR was taken from a man aged 60 to 75 who had recovered from COVID-19. CDR3 coding DNA: TGCGCCAGCAGCCACCCCGGCCTAGCGGGAAAAAGCTCCTACAATGAGCAGTTCTTC. Translation gives CASSHPGLAGKSSYNEQFF.